This TCR beta chain was recovered during a study of blood T cell repertoires in COVID-19 (dated by TCRdb to the early 2020s). At the level of the whole study: The collaborator samples originated in the United States, Italy and Spain and spanned the acute and convalescent phases of COVID-19. The prospective study material was composed of cDNA or gDNA derived from T cells, B-cell-depleted T cells, or PBMCs. Deeply sampled blood TCRbeta repertoires from subjects exposed to, actively infected with, or recovered from COVID-19 were included in the dataset. The repertoires were released in a freely available public database intended as a resource for research on the immune response to SARS-CoV-2. The samples were drawn from the first 160 participants of the ongoing ImmuneRACE study and from about 1,200 subjects provided by 6 global collaborators. Nearly every sample came with metadata listing a de-identified subject ID, COVID-19 status, age in years and sex. Where available, HLA class I and class II types were obtained from metadata supplied by the sample provider rather than from assay-based typing. The paper as a whole reports these results and caveats: The amount of clinical and demographic metadata varied by source and participant and was provided uncurated.

The immunoSEQ Assay, a bias-controlled multiplex PCR, was used to amplify TCRbeta CDR3 regions from genomic DNA. In the paper's pipeline: The number of nucleated cells in each sample was estimated by amplification of reference gene primers within the assay. Sequence reads were collapsed and filtered to measure the absolute abundance of every unique TCRbeta CDR3 rearrangement. Productive Simpson clonality was computed per sample as the square root of Simpson's diversity index over productive rearrangements. TCRdb's version of the immuneACCESS table is confined to in-frame rearrangements and falls short of the full clone set. An unresolved V gene accounts for under half of the shortfall where checked; the remainder is of unknown origin. That table furnishes V, J and clone size, whereas the DNA furnished D and trimming. This sample holds 280,000 or so clones; 80% to 90% were observed only once. Under 2.5% of the sample is taken by the ten largest.

The CDR3, from cysteine to phenylalanine, totals 17 residues. Of the read, only the CDR3 DNA is kept; its 51 bases are in frame from base 1. For this chain, trimming is 6 bases at the V end and 1 base at the J end, and the number of junction bases without a gene match is 6. CDR1 is given as MRHNA and CDR2 as SNTAGT, both from the germline V gene. Participants in the prospective study were aged about 18 to 95 years, lived in about two dozen United States geographic areas, and enrolled through a virtual design. Cohort assignment in the prospective study relied on participant-reported clinical history from a screening survey and a study questionnaire. ImmuneRACE Cohort 3 recovered participants were defined by two consecutive negative NP/OP PCR tests, healthcare professional clearance, or symptom resolution. Mobile phlebotomists in the prospective study collected whole blood, serum and a nasopharyngeal or oropharyngeal swab from every participant. Over a roughly 2-month period, participants in the prospective study had the option of providing additional blood draws and questionnaires. Prospective study blood samples were shipped either frozen or at room temperature before DNA extraction.

Turning to this clone: Its binding antigen is unknown. No per-base quality is available; no much larger clone lies one base away.

Sample: PBMCs or T cells enriched from blood (not recorded which). The receptor comes from a man aged 30 to 39 who had recovered from COVID-19. The chain employs TRBV6-4 and TRBJ2-3; TRBD2 lines up with 14 middle nucleotides. For the CDR3, the sequence is CASRRLAGGPGTDTQYF. The nucleotide sequence is given as TGTGCCAGCAGACGACTAGCGGGGGGGCCTGGCACAGATACGCAGTATTTT.